This T cell receptor beta chain derives from a study of blood T cell repertoires in COVID-19. Study-wide background: Acute and convalescent COVID-19 samples came from the United States, Italy and Spain. Sources were T cells, B-cell-depleted T cells, or PBMCs; the material itself was cDNA or gDNA.

Per the germline V gene, CDR1 is LGHDT and CDR2 is YNNKEL (reference sequence). The CDR3 is made up of 15 amino acids. The V end was cut by 4 bases, the J end by 7 bases, with 16 bases between. Study processing details: Amplification with reference gene primers provided the estimates of nucleated cell counts. The repertoire was sequenced with immunoSEQ multiplex PCR; TCRdb's copy has only in-frame clones and lacks some. That table furnishes V, J and clone size, whereas the DNA furnished D and trimming. This table has about 270,000 clones, approximately 86% appearing once. The receptor's source is a man in his forties with active or convalescent COVID-19. The sequenced material came from peripheral blood. The gene calls are TRBV3-1 (or the pseudogene TRBV3-2) and TRBJ1-4; D unresolved. DNA of the CDR3: TGTGCCAGCAGCCGGCTAGAGGGAGGAGGTGAAAAACTGTTTTTT. Amino acid sequence: CASSRLEGGGEKLFF.